Listed below are T cell receptor beta chains from one sample, sequenced in a study of blood T cell repertoires in COVID-19. The protocol was immunoSEQ multiplex PCR, while the TCRdb copy is restricted to in-frame clones and leaves out a portion. The data show about 90,000 clones, with roughly 78% seen just once and approximately 10% held by the top ten. Source material: peripheral blood. These receptor sequences come from an older woman with acute or convalescent COVID-19. Both conserved end residues are part of each CDR3. The D gene is left open where the match is weak. Expanded clones are given a class, and other clones once, few, many or no size at all.

J,V,size,D,CDR3,DNA
TRBJ1-1,TRBV4-1,NA,NA,CASSQVWLTTEAFF,TGCGCCAGCAGCCAAGTCTGGCTGACTACTGAAGCTTTCTTT
TRBJ2-2,TRBV19,NA,TRBD1,CASSKTGGAVTGELFF,TGTGCCAGTAGCAAGACAGGGGGCGCGGTCACCGGGGAGCTGTTTTTT
TRBJ1-5,TRBV9,NA,NA,CASSVGGFNQPQHF,TGTGCCAGCAGCGTAGGAGGCTTCAATCAGCCCCAGCATTTT
TRBJ2-5,TRBV9,NA,TRBD1,CASSARDRQETQYF,TGTGCCAGCAGCGCCCGGGACAGGCAAGAGACCCAGTACTTC
TRBJ2-5,TRBV7-3,NA,NA,CASSLNPPGGEETQYF,TGTGCCAGCAGCTTAAACCCCCCTGGAGGGGAAGAGACCCAGTACTTC
TRBJ1-1,TRBV5-1,NA,NA,CASSFLDKNTEAFF,TGCGCCAGCAGCTTCTTGGACAAGAACACTGAAGCTTTCTTT
TRBJ1-1,TRBV2,NA,TRBD1,CASSNNRGGTEAFF,TGTGCCAGCAGTAACAACAGGGGTGGCACTGAAGCTTTCTTT
TRBJ2-2,TRBV10-3,NA,NA,CATQGSGELFF,TGTGCCACCCAGGGTTCCGGGGAGCTGTTTTTT
TRBJ1-1,TRBV5-1,NA,NA,CASSSGSALNTEAFF,TGCGCCAGCAGCTCGGGGTCAGCGCTGAACACTGAAGCTTTCTTT
TRBJ2-1,TRBV7-2,NA,NA,CASSLGQSYNEQFF,TGTGCCAGCAGCTTAGGGCAATCCTACAATGAGCAGTTCTTC
TRBJ2-5,TRBV18,NA,NA,CASSPEGTQYF,TGTGCCAGCTCACCGGAGGGGACCCAGTACTTC
TRBJ2-2,TRBV2,NA,NA,CASKPTRDTGELFF,TGTGCCAGCAAGCCAACTAGAGACACCGGGGAGCTGTTTTTT
TRBJ2-7,TRBV2,NA,TRBD2,CASSPLGLTTSYEQYF,TGTGCCAGCAGTCCCCTGGGACTAACTACTTCCTACGAGCAGTACTTC
TRBJ1-1,TRBV7-9,NA,TRBD1,CASSFRGDGLEAFF,TGTGCCAGCAGCTTCAGGGGGGACGGGTTGGAAGCTTTCTTT
TRBJ1-1,TRBV6-2/TRBV6-3,NA,TRBD1,CASSNDRVITEAFF,TGTGCCAGCAGCAACGACAGGGTTATCACTGAAGCTTTCTTT
TRBJ2-1,TRBV27,NA,NA,CASSLLSGNEQFF,TGTGCCAGCAGTCTCCTCTCCGGCAATGAGCAGTTCTTC
TRBJ2-7,TRBV28,few,TRBD2,CASSLGREVSYEQYF,TGTGCCAGCAGTTTAGGGCGGGAGGTCTCCTACGAGCAGTACTTC
TRBJ2-7,TRBV6-5,once,NA,CASSQRVGRYEQYF,TGTGCCAGCAGCCAACGGGTGGGTCGGTACGAGCAGTACTTC
TRBJ1-6,TRBV6-1,NA,NA,CASSEDRGNSPLHF,TGTGCCAGCAGTGAAGACCGGGGTAATTCACCCCTCCACTTT
TRBJ2-7,TRBV6-5,NA,TRBD1,CATRRTGDYEQYF,TGTGCCACTCGGCGGACAGGGGACTACGAGCAGTACTTC
TRBJ1-4,TRBV27,NA,NA,CASSPWGEYEKLFF,TGTGCCAGCAGCCCATGGGGGGAGTATGAAAAACTGTTTTTT
TRBJ2-7,TRBV5-1,NA,TRBD2,CASSLASGVSYEQYF,TGCGCCAGCAGCTTGGCCAGCGGGGTCTCCTACGAGCAGTACTTC
TRBJ1-4,TRBV18,NA,TRBD1,CASSPYGTGREKLFF,TGTGCCAGCTCACCCTACGGGACAGGTCGGGAAAAACTGTTTTTT
TRBJ1-2,TRBV7-9,NA,TRBD1,CASSLGQGSYGYTF,TGTGCCAGCAGCCTGGGACAGGGTAGTTATGGCTACACCTTC
TRBJ2-7,TRBV7-8,NA,TRBD2,CASSARLAGSFYEQYF,TGTGCCAGCAGCGCCCGACTAGCGGGTTCGTTCTACGAGCAGTACTTC
TRBJ2-3,TRBV29-1,few,TRBD2,CSVSSGGADTQYF,TGCAGCGTCTCTAGCGGGGGCGCAGATACGCAGTATTTT
TRBJ2-7,TRBV7-2,few,TRBD2,CASSPGTILPPLDEQYF,TGTGCCAGCAGCCCCGGGACTATCCTACCGCCCCTCGACGAGCAGTACTTC
TRBJ2-3,TRBV7-3,NA,NA,CASSLADTSDTQYF,TGTGCCAGCAGCTTAGCGGACACCTCAGATACGCAGTATTTT
TRBJ1-1,TRBV7-3,NA,NA,CASSAGPGNTEAFF,TGTGCCAGCAGTGCTGGCCCGGGTAACACTGAAGCTTTCTTT
TRBJ1-2,TRBV29-1,NA,NA,CSVGQDYGYTF,TGCAGCGTTGGGCAGGACTATGGCTACACCTTC
TRBJ2-1,TRBV2,NA,NA,CASSQGLSYNEQFF,TGTGCCAGCAGTCAGGGGCTCTCCTACAATGAGCAGTTCTTC
TRBJ1-5,TRBV27,NA,NA,CASQIAQGPNQPQHF,TGTGCCAGCCAGATTGCGCAGGGCCCCAATCAGCCCCAGCATTTT
TRBJ2-2,TRBV28,once,TRBD2,CASIRGGSDTGELFF,TGTGCCAGCATCCGCGGCGGGAGTGACACCGGGGAGCTGTTTTTT
TRBJ2-7,TRBV12-5,many,NA,CASGLVQDSYEQYF,TGTGCTAGTGGTTTGGTACAGGACTCCTACGAGCAGTACTTC
TRBJ1-1,TRBV6-5,NA,NA,CASTSKTANTEAFF,TGTGCCAGCACCTCAAAGACAGCGAACACTGAAGCTTTCTTT